The 26 T cell receptor beta chains reported below all come from one sample, sequenced in a study of cytomegalovirus exposure and HLA in healthy donors. PCR primers comprised 60 Vbeta and 13 Jbeta primers. This table comes from immunoSEQ multiplex PCR, and its TCRdb copy is limited to in-frame clones, with some not included. The sample lists 130,000 or so clones, around 65% occurring once. The sequenced material came from PBMCs. These receptors were obtained from a man aged 18 to 30 in good health and CMV-seronegative.

The rearrangement uses TRBV6-1 and TRBJ1-1; no clear D. This CDR3 is 14 amino acids long. The germline gives CDR1 MNHNS, CDR2 SASEGT. V gave up 4 bases and J gave up 5 bases, with 14 bases separating them. This chain's CDR3 is CASSVQLRRTEAFF. Here the CDR3 DNA reads TGTGCCAGCAGTGTTCAACTAAGGAGGACTGAAGCTTTCTTT.

The chain joins TRBV9 to TRBJ2-7, with D possibly TRBD2 on 6 matching bases. Germline V gene data show CDR1 as SGDLS and CDR2 as YYNGEE. There are 15 residues in the CDR3. Trimming stripped 0 bases from V and 2 bases from J, with 12 bases between. The CDR3 spells CASSVELGGTYEQYF. CDR3 bases: TGTGCCAGCAGCGTAGAACTGGGGGGAACCTACGAGCAGTACTTC.

The genes are TRBV18 and TRBJ1-1; 7 bases agree with TRBD1. V was clipped by 6 bases and J by 1 base; unmatched bases: 11. This CDR3 has 16 amino acids. Looked up from germline, CDR1 is KGHSH and CDR2 is LQKENI. Here the CDR3 reads CASSTQTTGPNTEAFF. CDR3 DNA sequence: TGTGCCAGCTCCACACAAACGACAGGGCCGAACACTGAAGCTTTCTTT.

This clone was seen only a few times. A read error may account for a junction end that differs from germline. This chain connects TRBV7-9 to TRBJ2-5; D is perhaps TRBD1 (6 bases). This CDR3 comprises 15 residues. Germline CDR1 is SEHNR and CDR2 is FQNEAQ (reference sequence). As DNA, the CDR3 is TGTTCCAGCAGCTTAGGGGGAGTCCCTCAAGAGACCCAGTACTTC. As protein: CSSSLGGVPQETQYF.

Written as DNA, the CDR3 is TGTGCCAGCAGCGCAACCCGGACAGGGCCGAACACCGGGGAGCTGTTTTTT. Translating gives CASSATRTGPNTGELFF. The chain is built from TRBV9 and TRBJ2-2; 8 bases agree with TRBD1. This CDR3 has 17 residues. Germline V lookup: CDR1 SGDLS, CDR2 YYNGEE. Losses at the gene ends were 3 bases for V and 0 bases for J; bases not matched to a gene: 7.

The chain couples TRBV7-9 to TRBJ2-1; TRBD2 is a possible D gene (6 bases). Trimming cost V 5 bases and J 2 bases, with 25 bases left between them. Germline assignment: CDR1 SEHNR and CDR2 FQNEAQ (reference sequence). The CDR3 totals 19 residues. CDR3 sequence: CASSPRLVGPRFTYNEQFF. The DNA for the CDR3 is TGTGCCAGCAGCCCGCGACTAGTAGGCCCTCGTTTCACCTACAATGAGCAGTTCTTC.

The chain is built from TRBV5-1 and TRBJ2-7; maybe TRBD1 (5 bases). V gave up 2 bases and J gave up 2 bases, with 11 bases separating them. The CDR3 extends over 14 amino acids. The germline gives CDR1 SGHRS, CDR2 YFSETQ. The chain's CDR3 is CASSFLGETYEQYF. The CDR3 DNA reads as TGCGCCAGCAGCTTTTTAGGGGAAACCTACGAGCAGTACTTC.

The V call is TRBV6-6, the J call TRBJ1-3; 8 positions agree with TRBD1. Looked up from germline, CDR1 is MNHNY and CDR2 is SVGAGI (reference sequence). After removal of 6 bases from V and 4 bases from J, the junction contained 11 bases not matched to a gene. This CDR3 is built from 16 residues. In DNA form, the CDR3 reads TGTGCCAGCAGACATCGGACAGGGACAGCCGGAAACACCATATATTTT. It is translated as CASRHRTGTAGNTIYF.

The chain joins TRBV7-9 to TRBJ1-1, with TRBD1 matching over 9 bases. V trimming: 5 bases; J trimming: 1 base; junction bases outside the gene matches: 5. The CDR3 is made up of 15 amino acids. Looked up from germline, CDR1 is SEHNR and CDR2 is FQNEAQ (reference sequence). As DNA, the CDR3 is TGTGCCAGCAGCCCACAGGGGGCGCGGAACACTGAAGCTTTCTTT. Encoded protein: CASSPQGARNTEAFF.

V usage is TRBV28 and J usage is TRBJ1-1, with TRBD1 as a possible D gene (6 bases). Germline loops: CDR1 MDHEN, CDR2 SYDVKM. The CDR3 extends over 17 amino acids. The ends were cut back, 3 bases at V and 4 bases at J, with 21 bases in the middle. The CDR3 region is CASSFGWGQGWGTEAFF. CDR3 nucleotide sequence: TGTGCCAGCAGTTTCGGCTGGGGGCAGGGTTGGGGCACTGAAGCTTTCTTT.

The chain uses TRBV28 and TRBJ2-7, with D maybe TRBD1 (5 bases). The germline V and J ends were trimmed by 2 bases and 0 bases, with 11 bases remaining between them. The CDR3 totals 15 residues. Looked up from germline, CDR1 is MDHEN and CDR2 is SYDVKM. In nucleotides, the CDR3 is TGTGCCAGCAGTTTAACAGGCCCAAACTCCTACGAGCAGTACTTC. Protein: CASSLTGPNSYEQYF.

This clone has only a few counts. This chain joins TRBV7-9 and TRBJ2-7; 7 bases fit TRBD2. This CDR3 is 11 amino acids long. Germline V gene sequence: CDR1 SEHNR, CDR2 FQNEAQ (reference sequence). The trim removed 5 bases at V and 7 bases at J, leaving 2 bases unmatched. The CDR3 spells CASSGGGEQYF. Written as DNA, the CDR3 is TGTGCCAGCAGCGGGGGGGGTGAGCAGTACTTC.

The chain couples TRBV7-2 to TRBJ2-3; a weak D match, TRBD2 (6 bases). CDR1 is SGHTA, CDR2 FQGNSA, per germline. The CDR3 loop spans 14 amino acids. The V end was cut by 3 bases, the J end by 4 bases, with 11 bases between. For the CDR3, the DNA is TGTGCCAGCAGCTTTCCGGGAGTCCCAGATACGCAGTATTTT. This encodes CASSFPGVPDTQYF.

The chain joins TRBV28 to TRBJ1-4; 7 positions match TRBD1. Germline trimming cut 6 bases from V and 3 bases from J; bases unmatched to any gene: 7. The CDR3 contains 15 residues. From germline, CDR1 is MDHEN and CDR2 SYDVKM. In DNA form, the CDR3 reads TGTGCCAGCAGCTCAGGGGGTCTGGCTAATGAAAAACTGTTTTTT. It yields the protein CASSSGGLANEKLFF.

This clone has more than one count but fewer than ten. V is TRBV6-6 and J is TRBJ2-6; D possibly corresponds to TRBD2 (6 bases). This CDR3 is built from 16 residues. CDR1 MNHNY and CDR2 SVGAGI come from the germline V gene (reference sequence). The V and J ends lost 0 bases and 2 bases respectively, with 8 bases between them. CDR3 loop: CASSYSTGAGANVLTF. In DNA form, the CDR3 reads TGTGCCAGCAGTTACTCGACGGGGGCTGGGGCCAACGTCCTGACTTTC.

J is TRBJ1-4 and V is TRBV6-1; 8 bases are shared with TRBD1. Germline CDR1 MNHNS, CDR2 SASEGT. After removal of 4 bases from V and 8 bases from J, the junction contained 9 bases not matched to a gene. The CDR3 has 15 residues. The CDR3, as DNA: TGTGCCAGCAGTGGTTATCAGGGGGCTGGGGAAAAACTGTTTTTT. Protein sequence: CASSGYQGAGEKLFF.

This chain uses TRBV7-6 with TRBJ2-3, with 10 bases fitting TRBD1. The J segment lost 4 bases and the V segment lost 0 bases, leaving 4 bases of the junction unmatched. The germline V gene encodes CDR1 SGHVS and CDR2 FNYEAQ. The CDR3 sequence is 16 residues long. The CDR3 DNA reads as TGTGCCAGCAGCTTAGCCCTCGGGACAGGGGCAGATACGCAGTATTTT. It specifies CASSLALGTGADTQYF.

This chain joins TRBV10-3 and TRBJ1-2; TRBD1 might be the D (6 bases). Looked up from germline, CDR1 is ENHRY and CDR2 is SYGVKD. CDR3 length: 14 amino acids. V was pared by 6 bases and J by 0 bases, with 11 bases between. The CDR3 region has the DNA TGTGCCATCAGGCGGCAGGGGACTAACTATGGCTACACCTTC. Translated, it gives CAIRRQGTNYGYTF.

The CDR3 DNA is TGTGCCAGCTCACCAACGACAGGGATTAGCAATCAGCCCCAGCATTTT. It specifies CASSPTTGISNQPQHF. The chain combines TRBV18 with TRBJ1-5, with 7 bases aligning to TRBD1. The CDR3 length is 16 residues. The V gene's germline CDR1 is KGHSH and CDR2 LQKENI. Unmatched junction bases numbered 4, after V lost 2 bases and J lost 0 bases.

The rearrangement joins TRBV18 to TRBJ2-2; a weak D match, TRBD2 (7 bases). This CDR3 region has 17 residues. Trimming stripped 0 bases from V and 4 bases from J, with 15 bases between. Germline CDR1 reads KGHSH; CDR2 reads LQKENI. Here the CDR3 reads CASSPPFGGPGTGELFF. The DNA of the CDR3 is TGTGCCAGCTCACCACCGTTCGGGGGGCCAGGCACCGGGGAGCTGTTTTTT.

A single count supports this clone. This sequence joins TRBV18 and TRBJ2-5; D call uncertain. Germline assignment: CDR1 KGHSH and CDR2 LQKENI. The CDR3 totals 11 residues. Between the trimmed V and J ends, which lost 4 bases and 2 bases, there was a span of 2 bases. This chain's CDR3 is CASSLQETQYF. Written as DNA, the CDR3 is TGTGCCAGCTCACTACAAGAGACCCAGTACTTC.

This clone was seen a handful of times. The V call is TRBV28, the J call TRBJ2-2; maybe TRBD1 (5 bases). Trimming removed 6 bases from V and 3 bases from J, with 11 bases in between. CDR1 and CDR2 from the germline V gene are MDHEN and SYDVKM. The CDR3 covers 14 residues. As DNA, the CDR3 is TGTGCCAGCAGGACAGTCACGGACACCGGGGAGCTGTTTTTT. Translating it yields CASRTVTDTGELFF.

This chain uses TRBV7-9 with TRBJ2-1; no firm D call. There are 12 residues in the CDR3. Between the trimmed V and J ends, which lost 5 bases and 6 bases, there was a span of 8 bases. Germline CDR1 and CDR2: SEHNR and FQNEAQ (reference sequence). The CDR3 DNA sequence: TGTGCCAGCAGCCCACCGGGCAATGAGCAGTTCTTC. It specifies CASSPPGNEQFF.

The genes are TRBV19 and TRBJ1-1; a possible D gene is TRBD1 (6 bases). This CDR3 contains 13 residues. Trimming removed 1 base at V and 12 bases at J, with 15 bases between. Germline lookup yields CDR1 LNHDA and CDR2 SQIVND (reference sequence). This CDR3 is CASSIGAGVGTFF. The CDR3 DNA sequence: TGTGCCAGTAGTATAGGGGCAGGGGTGGGAACTTTCTTT.

J is TRBJ2-1 and V is TRBV30, with a tentative D call TRBD2 (5 bases). The CDR3 consists of 12 residues. CDR1 GTSNPN and CDR2 SVGIG come from the germline V gene (reference sequence). V lost 5 bases and J 9 bases, leaving 14 bases between the germline ends. Here the CDR3 DNA reads TGTGCCTGGCGGGGTTTGGCGGGTGAGCAGTTCTTC. This translates into CAWRGLAGEQFF.

This clone appeared a few times. The CDR3 loop reads CASGEGLRYF. For the CDR3, the DNA is TGTGCCAGCGGTGAGGGCTTACGGTATTTT. The rearrangement links TRBV7-2 to TRBJ2-3; tentatively, D is TRBD2 (5 bases). V was shortened by 8 bases and J by 14 bases, with 14 bases between the two germline ends. The CDR3 is made up of 10 amino acids. Per germline, CDR1 SGHTA and CDR2 FQGNSA. Full variable domain (remainder filled in from reference TRBV7-2 and TRBJ2-3): GAGVSQSPSNKVTEKGKDVELRCDPISGHTALYWYRQSLGQGLEFLIYFQGNSAPDKSGLPSDRFSAERTGGSVSTLTIQRTQQEDSAVYLCASGEGLRYFGPGTRLTVL.